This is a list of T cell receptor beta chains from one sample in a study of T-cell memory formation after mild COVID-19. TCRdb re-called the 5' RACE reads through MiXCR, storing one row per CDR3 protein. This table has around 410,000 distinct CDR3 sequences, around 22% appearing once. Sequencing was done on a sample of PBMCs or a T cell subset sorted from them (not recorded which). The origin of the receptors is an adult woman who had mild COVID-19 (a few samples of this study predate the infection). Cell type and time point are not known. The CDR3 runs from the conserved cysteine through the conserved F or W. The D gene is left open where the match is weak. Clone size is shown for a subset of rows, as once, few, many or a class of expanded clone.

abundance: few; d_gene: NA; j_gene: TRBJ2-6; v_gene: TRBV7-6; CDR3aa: CASSLARSGANVLTF; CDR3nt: TGTGCCAGCAGCTTAGCAAGGTCTGGGGCCAACGTCCTGACTTTC
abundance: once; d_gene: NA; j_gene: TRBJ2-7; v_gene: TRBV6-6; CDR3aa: CASSYSPKPYEQYF; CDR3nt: TGTGCCAGCAGTTACTCCCCAAAACCCTACGAGCAGTACTTC
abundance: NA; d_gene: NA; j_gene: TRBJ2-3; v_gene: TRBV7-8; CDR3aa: CASSLNLRWDTQYF; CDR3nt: TGTGCCAGCAGCTTAAACCTACGATGGGATACGCAGTATTTT
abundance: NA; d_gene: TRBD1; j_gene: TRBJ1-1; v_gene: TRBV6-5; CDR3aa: CASSYSVQGGQGAEAFF; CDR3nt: TGTGCCAGCAGTTACTCGGTCCAAGGGGGACAGGGGGCTGAAGCTTTCTTT
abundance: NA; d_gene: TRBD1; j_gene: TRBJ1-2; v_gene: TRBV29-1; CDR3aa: CSVSGQGVDGYTF; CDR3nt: TGCAGCGTATCAGGACAGGGGGTGGATGGCTACACCTTC
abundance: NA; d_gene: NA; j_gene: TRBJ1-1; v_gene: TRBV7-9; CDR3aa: CASRGKLVNTEAFF; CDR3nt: TGTGCCAGCAGGGGAAAATTGGTGAACACTGAAGCTTTCTTT
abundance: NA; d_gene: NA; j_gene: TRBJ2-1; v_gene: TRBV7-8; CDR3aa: CASSLVRVRNNEQFF; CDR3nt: TGTGCCAGCAGCTTAGTCCGGGTAAGGAACAATGAGCAGTTCTTC
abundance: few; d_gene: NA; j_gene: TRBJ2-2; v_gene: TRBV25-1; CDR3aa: CASTPGTGEGHTGELFF; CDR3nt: TGTGCCAGCACCCCGGGAACGGGGGAAGGGCACACCGGGGAGCTGTTTTTT
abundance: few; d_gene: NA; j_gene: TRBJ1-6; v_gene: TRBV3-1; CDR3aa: CASSFRENSPLHF; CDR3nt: TGTGCCAGCAGTTTTAGGGAGAATTCACCCCTCCACTTT
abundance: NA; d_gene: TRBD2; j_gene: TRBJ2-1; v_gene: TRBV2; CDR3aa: CASSARSRYPLLSGRSYNEQFF; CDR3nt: TGTGCCAGCAGTGCCCGGTCGAGGTACCCCCTCTTATCCGGGAGGTCCTACAATGAGCAGTTCTTC
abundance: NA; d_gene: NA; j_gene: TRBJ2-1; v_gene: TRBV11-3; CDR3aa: CASSLAGSRNEQFF; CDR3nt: TGTGCCAGCAGCTTGGCGGGGTCTAGGAATGAGCAGTTCTTC
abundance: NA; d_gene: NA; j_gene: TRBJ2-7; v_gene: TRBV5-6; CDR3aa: CASSFKRAVYEQYF; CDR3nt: TGTGCCAGCAGCTTTAAAAGGGCGGTTTACGAGCAGTACTTC
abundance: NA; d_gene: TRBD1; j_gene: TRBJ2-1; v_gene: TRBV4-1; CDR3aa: CASSQDPPPDRGRNEQFF; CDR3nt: TGCGCCAGCAGCCAAGATCCCCCCCCCGACAGGGGTAGGAATGAGCAGTTCTTC
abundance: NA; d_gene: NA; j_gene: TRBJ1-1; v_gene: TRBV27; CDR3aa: CASSEQRVNTEAFF; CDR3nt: TGTGCCAGCTCGGAGCAGAGGGTTAATACTGAAGCTTTCTTT
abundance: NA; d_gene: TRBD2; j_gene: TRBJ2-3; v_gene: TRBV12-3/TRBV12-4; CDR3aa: CASSLALAGVDTQYF; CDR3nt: TGTGCCAGCAGTTTAGCACTAGCGGGAGTAGATACGCAGTATTTT
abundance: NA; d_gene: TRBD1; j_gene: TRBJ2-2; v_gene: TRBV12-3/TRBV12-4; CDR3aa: CASSPLRTGVTGELFF; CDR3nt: TGTGCCAGCAGTCCCCTCCGGACAGGGGTTACCGGGGAGCTGTTTTTT
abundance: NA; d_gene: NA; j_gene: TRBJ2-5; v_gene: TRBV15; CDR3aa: CATSRGVQETQYF; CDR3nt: TGTGCCACCAGCAGAGGAGTTCAAGAGACCCAGTACTTC
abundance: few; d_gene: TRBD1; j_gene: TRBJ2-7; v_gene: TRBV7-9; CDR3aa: CASSYGQESYEQYF; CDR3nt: TGTGCCAGCAGCTACGGACAGGAATCCTACGAGCAGTACTTC
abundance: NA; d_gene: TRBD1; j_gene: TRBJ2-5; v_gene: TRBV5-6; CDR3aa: CASLYRDSVGETQYF; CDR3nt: TGTGCCAGCCTTTATCGGGACAGCGTAGGGGAGACCCAGTACTTC
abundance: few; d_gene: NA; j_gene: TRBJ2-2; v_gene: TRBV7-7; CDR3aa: CASSLGWQSTGELFF; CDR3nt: TGTGCTAGCAGCTTAGGATGGCAGTCCACCGGGGAGCTGTTTTTT
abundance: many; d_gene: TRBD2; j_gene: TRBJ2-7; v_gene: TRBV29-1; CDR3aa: CSVGRGGPAGYEQYF; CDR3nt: TGCAGCGTTGGGCGGGGGGGGCCGGCCGGCTACGAGCAGTACTTC
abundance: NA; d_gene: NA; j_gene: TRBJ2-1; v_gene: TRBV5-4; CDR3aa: CASSLVGPTYNEQFF; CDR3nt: TGTGCCAGCAGCTTGGTAGGCCCTACCTACAATGAGCAGTTCTTC
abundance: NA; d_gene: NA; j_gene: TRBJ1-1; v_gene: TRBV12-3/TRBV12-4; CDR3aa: CASSGWGTEAFF; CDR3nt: TGTGCCAGCAGTGGTTGGGGCACTGAAGCTTTCTTT
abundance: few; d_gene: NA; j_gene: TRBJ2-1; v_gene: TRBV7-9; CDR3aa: CASTWARNEQFF; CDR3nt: TGTGCCAGCACTTGGGCCCGCAATGAGCAGTTCTTC
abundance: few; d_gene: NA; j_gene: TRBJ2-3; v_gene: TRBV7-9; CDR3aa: CASSLHSSRDTQYF; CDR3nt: TGTGCCAGCAGCTTACATTCTAGCAGAGATACGCAGTATTTT
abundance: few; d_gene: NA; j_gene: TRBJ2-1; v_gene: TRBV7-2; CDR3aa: CASSLHGSGEQFF; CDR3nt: TGTGCCAGCAGCTTACACGGGAGTGGTGAGCAGTTCTTC
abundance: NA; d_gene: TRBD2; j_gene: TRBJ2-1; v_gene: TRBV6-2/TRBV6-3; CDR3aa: CASSYLADTYNEQFF; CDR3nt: TGTGCCAGCAGTTACCTAGCGGACACCTACAATGAGCAGTTCTTC
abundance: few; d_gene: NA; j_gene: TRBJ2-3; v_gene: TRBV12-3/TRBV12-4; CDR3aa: CASKRRTTDTQYF; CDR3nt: TGTGCCAGCAAACGGCGGACCACAGATACGCAGTATTTT
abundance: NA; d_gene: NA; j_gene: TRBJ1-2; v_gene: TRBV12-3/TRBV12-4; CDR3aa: CASSFGSRYGYTF; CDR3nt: TGTGCCAGCAGTTTCGGCAGCCGGTATGGCTACACCTTC
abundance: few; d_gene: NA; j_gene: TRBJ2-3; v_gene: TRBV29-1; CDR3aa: CSVEGATSTDTQYF; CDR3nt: TGCAGCGTTGAAGGTGCCACTAGCACAGATACGCAGTATTTT
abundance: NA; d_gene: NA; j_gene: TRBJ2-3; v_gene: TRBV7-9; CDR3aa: CASSFRPPGTDTQYF; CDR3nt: TGTGCCAGCAGCTTCCGACCCCCTGGCACAGATACGCAGTATTTT
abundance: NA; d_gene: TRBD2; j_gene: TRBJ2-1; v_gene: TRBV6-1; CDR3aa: CASSEAGLAGGPGFF; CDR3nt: TGTGCCAGCAGTGAAGCTGGGCTAGCGGGAGGGCCGGGGTTCTTC
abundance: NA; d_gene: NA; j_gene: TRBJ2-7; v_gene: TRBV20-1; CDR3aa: CSARGTAELSYEQYF; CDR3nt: TGCAGTGCTAGAGGGACAGCCGAACTCTCCTACGAGCAGTACTTC
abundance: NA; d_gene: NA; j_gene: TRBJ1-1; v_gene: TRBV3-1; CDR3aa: CASSQVQGNTEAFF; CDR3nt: TGTGCCAGCAGCCAAGTACAGGGGAACACTGAAGCTTTCTTT
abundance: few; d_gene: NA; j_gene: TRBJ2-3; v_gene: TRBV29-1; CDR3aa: CSLESPTGLTDTQYF; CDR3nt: TGCAGCCTAGAAAGCCCAACGGGACTTACAGATACGCAGTATTTT
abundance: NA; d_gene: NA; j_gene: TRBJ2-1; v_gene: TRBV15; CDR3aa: CATSRASEGSSEQFF; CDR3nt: TGTGCCACCAGCAGAGCTAGCGAGGGATCCAGTGAGCAGTTCTTC
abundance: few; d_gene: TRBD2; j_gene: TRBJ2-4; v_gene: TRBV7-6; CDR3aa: CASSPGRGGLGKNIQYF; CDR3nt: TGTGCCAGCAGCCCCGGTCGGGGGGGTTTAGGCAAAAACATTCAGTACTTC
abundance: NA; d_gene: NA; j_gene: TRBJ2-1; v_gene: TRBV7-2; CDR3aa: CASSQDVPPYNEQFF; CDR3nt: TGTGCCAGCAGCCAGGACGTCCCCCCGTACAATGAGCAGTTCTTC
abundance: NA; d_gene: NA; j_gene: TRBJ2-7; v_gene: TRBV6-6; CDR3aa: CASSYHPSYEQYF; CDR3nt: TGTGCCAGCAGTTATCATCCTTCCTACGAGCAGTACTTC
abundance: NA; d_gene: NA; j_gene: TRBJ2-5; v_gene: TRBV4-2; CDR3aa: CASSYLQRGETQYF; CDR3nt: TGTGCCAGCAGCTACCTTCAGAGGGGAGAGACCCAGTACTTC